This T cell receptor beta chain was identified during a study of blood T cell repertoires in COVID-19 (dated by TCRdb to 2020 to 2022). Background on the whole study: Collaborator samples came from the United States, Italy and Spain and covered acute and convalescent phases of COVID-19. Deeply sampled blood TCRbeta repertoires from subjects exposed to, actively infected with, or recovered from COVID-19 were included in the dataset. The prospective study material was composed of cDNA or gDNA derived from T cells, B-cell-depleted T cells, or PBMCs. The sample metadata nearly always contained a de-identified subject ID, COVID-19 status, age in years and sex. Samples came from the ongoing ImmuneRACE study (first 160 participants) plus 1,254 subjects from 6 global collaborators. Where HLA class I and class II types were available, the types were taken from metadata supplied by the sample provider, not from assay-based typing. A freely available public database, intended as a resource for researchers studying the immune response to SARS-CoV-2, is where the repertoires were released. The research as a whole found: The amount of clinical and demographic metadata varied by source and participant and was provided uncurated.

V is clipped by 7 bases and J by 3 bases, and the sequence between their germline boundaries is 19 bases long. The CDR3 spans 15 residues, from the cysteine through the phenylalanine. The sequence is cut down to CDR3 DNA, 45 bases in frame from base 1. Taken from the germline V gene, the CDR1 and CDR2 loops are SGHTA and FQGNSA. TCRbeta CDR3 regions were amplified from genomic DNA by means of the immunoSEQ Assay, a bias-controlled multiplex PCR. The authors' pipeline ran thus. Nucleated cell counts per sample were estimated from amplification of reference gene primers within the assay. To quantify the absolute abundance of each unique TCRbeta CDR3 rearrangement, sequence reads were collapsed and filtered. For each sample, productive Simpson clonality was calculated by taking the square root of Simpson's diversity index across productive rearrangements. Sourced from immuneACCESS, this table was stored by TCRdb with only in-frame sequences that have V and J called. A share of the clones is absent; for the studies checked, an unresolved V gene accounts for under half, and the remainder has no known explanation. V and J calls and clone size are copied from that table; D and trimming were computed from the DNA. This sample comprises tens of thousands of clones, over 70% of them detected only once. The ten largest make up about a third of the sample.

Collaborating institutions collected whole blood in K2EDTA tubes following their own protocols. For TCRbeta analysis, collaborators shipped samples as frozen whole blood, isolated PBMCs, or DNA extracted from either of those sample types. A remark on this clone: It has no known antigen specificity. The input lacks base qualities; no much larger clone sits a single base away.

Recombination joined TRBV7-2 with TRBJ2-7, and possibly TRBD2, on 6 matching bases. The sequencing sample was made of peripheral blood. This TCR was recovered from a woman in her 70s with acute or convalescent COVID-19. The CDR3 here reads CASIAPGGSVYEQYF. The nucleotide sequence is TGTGCCAGCATCGCCCCCGGAGGGAGCGTCTACGAGCAGTACTTC.